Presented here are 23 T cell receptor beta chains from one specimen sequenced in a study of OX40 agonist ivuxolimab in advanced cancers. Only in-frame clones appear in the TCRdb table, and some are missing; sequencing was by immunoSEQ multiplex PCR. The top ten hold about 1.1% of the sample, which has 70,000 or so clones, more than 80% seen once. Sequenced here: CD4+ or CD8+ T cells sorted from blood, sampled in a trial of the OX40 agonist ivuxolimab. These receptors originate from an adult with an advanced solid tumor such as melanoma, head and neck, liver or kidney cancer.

In DNA, the CDR3 is TGTGCCAGCAGCTTCGGGTCTGGAAACACCATATATTTT. Translation: CASSFGSGNTIYF. The J gene is TRBJ1-3, the V gene TRBV5-6, with D hard to call. The CDR3 totals 13 residues. Trimming cost V 2 bases and J 1 base, with 4 bases left between them. Per germline, CDR1 SGHDT and CDR2 YYEEEE.

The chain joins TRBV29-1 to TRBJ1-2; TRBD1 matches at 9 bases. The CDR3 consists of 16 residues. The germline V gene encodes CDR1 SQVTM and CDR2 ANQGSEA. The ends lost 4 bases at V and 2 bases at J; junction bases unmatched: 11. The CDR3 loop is CSVGGTGSLVNYGYTF. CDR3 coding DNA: TGCAGCGTTGGCGGGACAGGGAGCTTGGTGAACTATGGCTACACCTTC.

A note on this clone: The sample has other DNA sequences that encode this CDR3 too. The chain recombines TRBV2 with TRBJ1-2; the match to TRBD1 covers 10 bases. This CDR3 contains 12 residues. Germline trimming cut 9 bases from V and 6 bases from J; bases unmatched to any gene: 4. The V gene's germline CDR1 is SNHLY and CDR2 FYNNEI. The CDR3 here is CASRQGADGYTF. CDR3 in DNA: TGTGCCAGTCGACAGGGGGCGGATGGCTACACCTTC. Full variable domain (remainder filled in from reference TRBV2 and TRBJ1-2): EPEVTQTPSHQVTQMGQEVILRCVPISNHLYFYWYRQILGQKVEFLVSFYNNEISEKSEIFDDQFSVERPDGSNFTLKIRSTKLEDSAMYFCASRQGADGYTFGSGTRLTVV.

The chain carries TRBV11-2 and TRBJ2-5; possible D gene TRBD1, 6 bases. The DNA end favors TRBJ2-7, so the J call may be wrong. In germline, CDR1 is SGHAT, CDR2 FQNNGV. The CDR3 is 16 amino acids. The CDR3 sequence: CASSPLNRDGTYEQYF. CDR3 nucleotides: TGTGCCAGCAGCCCCCTTAACAGGGACGGTACCTACGAGCAGTACTTC.

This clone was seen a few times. The CDR3 here is CASSVGWGERPQHF. CDR3 in DNA: TGTGCCAGCAGCGTAGGGTGGGGAGAGCGGCCCCAGCATTTT. The gene calls are TRBV9 and TRBJ1-5, with D unclear. Germline assignment: CDR1 SGDLS and CDR2 YYNGEE. The CDR3 runs to 14 residues. V lost 0 bases and J lost 9, with 13 bases in between.

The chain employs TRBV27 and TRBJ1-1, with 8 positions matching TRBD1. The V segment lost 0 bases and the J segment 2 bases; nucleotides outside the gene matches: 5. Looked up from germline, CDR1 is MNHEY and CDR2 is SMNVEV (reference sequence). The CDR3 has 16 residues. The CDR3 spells CASSLSPRGPNTEAFF. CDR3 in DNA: TGTGCCAGCAGTTTATCTCCCAGGGGGCCCAACACTGAAGCTTTCTTT.

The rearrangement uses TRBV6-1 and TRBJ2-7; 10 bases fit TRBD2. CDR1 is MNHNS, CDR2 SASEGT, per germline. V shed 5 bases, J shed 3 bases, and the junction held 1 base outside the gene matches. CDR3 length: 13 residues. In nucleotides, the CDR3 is TGTGCCAGCAGTCTAGCGGGGGACTACGAGCAGTACTTC. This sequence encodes CASSLAGDYEQYF.

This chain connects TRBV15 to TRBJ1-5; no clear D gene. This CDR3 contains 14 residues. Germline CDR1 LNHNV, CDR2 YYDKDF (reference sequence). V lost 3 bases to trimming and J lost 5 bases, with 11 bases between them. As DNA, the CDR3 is TGTGCCACCAGCAGGCCCTCGGGAGATCAGCCCCAGCATTTT. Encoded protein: CATSRPSGDQPQHF.

The CDR3 coding sequence is TGCAGCGTTGTAGACTCTGGGGCCAACGTCCTGACTTTC. Its translation is CSVVDSGANVLTF. The chain joins TRBV29-1 to TRBJ2-6; D is ambiguous. Trimming shortened V by 4 bases and J by 0 bases, and 4 bases separated the two germline ends. Germline CDR1 reads SQVTM; CDR2 reads ANQGSEA. CDR3 length: 13 amino acids.

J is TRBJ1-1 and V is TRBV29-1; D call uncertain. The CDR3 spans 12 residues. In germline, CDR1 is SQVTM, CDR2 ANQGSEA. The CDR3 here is CGAGSRDTEAFF. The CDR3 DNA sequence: TGCGGTGCGGGTTCTAGGGACACTGAAGCTTTCTTT.

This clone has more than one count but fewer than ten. DNA for the CDR3: TGTGCCAGCAGTTCTGGACAGGGGGTCCAAGAGACCCAGTACTTC. This encodes CASSSGQGVQETQYF. The chain employs TRBV28 and TRBJ2-5; 10 bases map to TRBD1. Germline CDR1 MDHEN, CDR2 SYDVKM. With 4 bases clipped from V and 1 base from J, the junction kept 3 bases outside the gene matches. The CDR3 extends over 15 amino acids.

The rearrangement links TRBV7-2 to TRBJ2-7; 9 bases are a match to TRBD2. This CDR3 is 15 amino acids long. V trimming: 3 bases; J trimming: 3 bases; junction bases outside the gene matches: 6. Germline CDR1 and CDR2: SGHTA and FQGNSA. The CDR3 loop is CASSFALAGNYEQYF. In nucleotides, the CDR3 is TGTGCCAGCAGCTTCGCCCTAGCGGGGAACTACGAGCAGTACTTC.

CDR3 sequence (DNA): TGTGCCAGTAGTTCGCTTAATCGGCAGACCTCTGGAAACACCATATATTTT. This codes for CASSSLNRQTSGNTIYF. This chain joins TRBV19 and TRBJ1-3; D gene ambiguous. The V gene's germline CDR1 is LNHDA and CDR2 SQIVND (reference sequence). Trimming removed 5 bases at V and 0 bases at J, with 17 bases between. The CDR3 consists of 17 residues.

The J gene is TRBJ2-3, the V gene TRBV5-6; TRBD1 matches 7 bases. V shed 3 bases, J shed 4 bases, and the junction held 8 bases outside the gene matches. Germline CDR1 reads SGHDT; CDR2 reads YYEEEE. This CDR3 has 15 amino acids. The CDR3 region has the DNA TGTGCCAGCAGCTCTACGGACAGGTTCCCAGATACGCAGTATTTT. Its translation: CASSSTDRFPDTQYF.

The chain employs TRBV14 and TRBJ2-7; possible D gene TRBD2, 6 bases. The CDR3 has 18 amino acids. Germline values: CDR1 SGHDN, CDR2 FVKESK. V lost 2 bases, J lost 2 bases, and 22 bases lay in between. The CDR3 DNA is TGTGCCAGCAGCCAACCACAACGCATGGCAGGGAGGCCCTACGAGCAGTACTTC. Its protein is CASSQPQRMAGRPYEQYF.

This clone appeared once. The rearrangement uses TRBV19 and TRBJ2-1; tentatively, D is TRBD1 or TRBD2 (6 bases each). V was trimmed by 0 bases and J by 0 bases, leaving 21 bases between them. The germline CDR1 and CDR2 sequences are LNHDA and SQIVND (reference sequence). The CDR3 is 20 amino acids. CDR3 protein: CASSIDPEGGAFHSYNEQFF. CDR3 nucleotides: TGTGCCAGTAGTATAGACCCCGAGGGGGGAGCCTTCCACTCCTACAATGAGCAGTTCTTC.

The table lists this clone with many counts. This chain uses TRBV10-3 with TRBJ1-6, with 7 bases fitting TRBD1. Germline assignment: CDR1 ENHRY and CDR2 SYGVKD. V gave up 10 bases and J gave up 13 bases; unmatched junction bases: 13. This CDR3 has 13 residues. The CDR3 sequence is CATGDSPRGPLHF. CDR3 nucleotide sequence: TGTGCCACTGGGGACAGTCCCCGGGGGCCCCTCCACTTT.

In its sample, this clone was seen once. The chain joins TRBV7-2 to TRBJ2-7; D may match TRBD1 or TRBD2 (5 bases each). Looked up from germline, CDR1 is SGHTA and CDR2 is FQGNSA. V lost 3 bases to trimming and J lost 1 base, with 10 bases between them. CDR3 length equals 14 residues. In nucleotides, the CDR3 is TGTGCCAGCAGCTTCCGGGACGGATCCTACGAGCAGTACTTC. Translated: CASSFRDGSYEQYF.

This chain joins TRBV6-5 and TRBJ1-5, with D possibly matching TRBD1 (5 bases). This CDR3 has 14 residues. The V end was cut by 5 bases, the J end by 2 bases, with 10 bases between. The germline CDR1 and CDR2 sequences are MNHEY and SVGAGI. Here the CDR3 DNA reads TGTGCCAGCAGTCTCAGGGAGGGCAATCAGCCCCAGCATTTT. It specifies CASSLREGNQPQHF.

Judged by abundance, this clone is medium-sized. The CDR3 sequence is CASTQESYGYTF. CDR3 in DNA: TGTGCCAGTACCCAAGAATCATATGGCTACACCTTC. This chain uses TRBV19 with TRBJ1-2; D remains ambiguous. V was clipped by 7 bases and J by 5 bases, with 11 bases between them. CDR1 is LNHDA and CDR2 is SQIVND in the germline V gene (reference sequence). CDR3 length: 12 residues.

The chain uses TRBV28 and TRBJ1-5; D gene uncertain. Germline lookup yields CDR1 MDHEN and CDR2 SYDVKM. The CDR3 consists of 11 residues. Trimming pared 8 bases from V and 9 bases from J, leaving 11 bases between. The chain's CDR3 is CASSGDRPQHF. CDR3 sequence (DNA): TGTGCCAGCTCGGGTGATCGGCCCCAGCATTTT.

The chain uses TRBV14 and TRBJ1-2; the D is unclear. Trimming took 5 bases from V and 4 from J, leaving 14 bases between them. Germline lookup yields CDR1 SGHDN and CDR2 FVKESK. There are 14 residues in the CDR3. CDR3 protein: CASSSGSRTYGYTF. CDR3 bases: TGTGCCAGCAGCTCAGGCAGCCGAACCTATGGCTACACCTTC.

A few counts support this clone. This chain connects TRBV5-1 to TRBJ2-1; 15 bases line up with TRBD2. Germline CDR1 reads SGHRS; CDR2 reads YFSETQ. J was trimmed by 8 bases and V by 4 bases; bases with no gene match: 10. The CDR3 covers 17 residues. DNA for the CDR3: TGCGCCAGCAGCCTAAGGACTAGCGGGGGGGCCTCGGATGAGCAGTTCTTC. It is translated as CASSLRTSGGASDEQFF.